Listed below are T cell receptor beta chains from one sample, sequenced in a study of shared clonotypes between healthy human individuals. Sequencing was performed with immunoSEQ multiplex PCR; in TCRdb, only in-frame clones are kept and a portion is missing. This repertoire shows roughly 700,000 clones, less than 95% found once; its top ten account for approximately 35%. The specimen sequenced was memory CD8+ T cells from PBMCs. The receptor set was obtained from a man aged 18 to 30 in good health. Some clones in this sample may be carry-over from other donors' samples. The CDR3 runs from the conserved cysteine through the conserved F or W. Each record gives: V gene, J gene, D gene, clone size, CDR3 protein, CDR3 DNA. D genes are given only for firm matches. Part of the rows lack a size; the others show once, few, many or a class for expanded clones.

>TRBV27|TRBJ1-3|.|.
CASSLLPVGSSGNTIYF
TGTGCCAGCAGCCTGCTCCCGGTAGGGAGCTCTGGAAACACCATATATTTT
>TRBV27|TRBJ1-5|.|.
CASWGRGSQPQHF
TGTGCCAGCTGGGGCAGGGGCAGTCAGCCCCAGCATTTT
>TRBV28|TRBJ2-3|.|.
CASSSPILDWGTDTQYF
TGTGCCAGCAGTTCACCCATTTTGGACTGGGGCACAGATACGCAGTATTTT
>TRBV4-2|TRBJ1-6|TRBD1|.
CASSQDRGKSPLHF
TGTGCCAGCAGCCAAGACAGGGGGAAATCACCCCTCCACTTT
>TRBV10-3|TRBJ2-3|.|.
CAISEGLADSTDTQYF
TGTGCCATCAGTGAGGGCCTAGCAGACAGCACAGATACGCAGTATTTT
>TRBV4-3|TRBJ2-7|.|.
CASSQYLMGPGDEQYF
TGCGCCAGCAGCCAATACCTTATGGGACCTGGAGACGAGCAGTACTTC
>TRBV19|TRBJ2-7|.|.
CASSIVGTPSYEQYF
TGTGCCAGTAGTATTGTCGGGACTCCTTCCTACGAGCAGTACTTC
>TRBV11-2|TRBJ1-1|.|.
CASQLNTEAFF
TGTGCCTCCCAACTTAACACTGAAGCTTTCTTT
>TRBV2|TRBJ2-3|.|.
CASSETRGHLTVTQYF
TGTGCCAGCAGTGAAACCCGGGGGCATTTGACGGTTACGCAGTATTTT
>TRBV27|TRBJ2-1|.|.
CASSLVGLAGEQFF
TGTGCCAGCAGTTTAGTAGGGCTAGCTGGTGAGCAGTTCTTC
>TRBV30|TRBJ1-6|.|.
CALWVDYGSPLHF
TGTGCCCTCTGGGTGGACTATGGGTCACCCCTCCACTTT
>TRBV7-9|TRBJ2-2|TRBD2|.
CASMLAGSHTGELFF
TGTGCCAGCATGCTAGCGGGGTCACACACCGGGGAGCTGTTTTTT
>TRBV4-1|TRBJ2-4|TRBD1|.
CASSQGSLAGTATIQYF
TGCGCCAGCAGCCAAGGATCCCTCGCAGGGACAGCGACCATTCAGTACTTC
>TRBV4-3|TRBJ2-1|.|.
CASSQEENPRNEQFF
TGCGCCAGCAGCCAAGAGGAGAATCCTCGGAATGAGCAGTTCTTC
>TRBV5-6|TRBJ2-5|TRBD2|.
CASSTRLANRFETQYF
TGTGCCAGCAGCACCCGACTAGCTAATCGCTTTGAGACCCAGTACTTC
>TRBV11-2|TRBJ2-7|.|.
CASSSGGGEQYF
TGTGCCAGCAGCTCCGGAGGGGGCGAGCAGTACTTC
>TRBV7-9|TRBJ2-3|TRBD1|.
CASIRDRNTDTQYF
TGTGCCAGCATCCGGGACAGGAACACAGATACGCAGTATTTT
>TRBV30|TRBJ2-5|.|.
CAQTVWRGVSETQYF
TGTGCCCAAACGGTATGGAGGGGAGTGTCAGAGACCCAGTACTTC
>TRBV7-3|TRBJ2-3|.|.
CASSYGTLGTDTQYF
TGTGCCAGCAGCTACGGGACACTTGGCACAGATACGCAGTATTTT
>TRBV4-1|TRBJ2-1|.|.
CASSQDRTQSSYNEQFF
TGCGCCAGCAGCCAAGATCGGACTCAAAGCTCCTACAATGAGCAGTTCTTC
>TRBV7-3|TRBJ1-5|.|.
CAIGQVGQPQHF
TGTGCCATCGGGCAGGTCGGCCAGCCCCAGCATTTT
>TRBV28|TRBJ2-7|.|.
CAVGKGGTLYEQYF
TGTGCCGTGGGGAAGGGGGGGACTCTCTACGAGCAGTACTTC
>TRBV4-1|TRBJ1-5|.|few
CASSQGIREPQHF
TGCGCCAGCAGCCAAGGGATCAGGGAGCCCCAGCATTTT
>TRBV4-3|TRBJ1-5|.|.
CASSQVAENQPQHF
TGCGCCAGCAGCCAAGTGGCAGAAAATCAGCCCCAGCATTTT
>TRBV6-6|TRBJ2-1|.|.
CASSPTRRNNEQFF
TGTGCCAGCAGTCCCACCCGCCGGAACAATGAGCAGTTCTTC
>TRBV12-5|TRBJ1-2|TRBD1|once
CASGTGTGPYGYTF
TGTGCTAGTGGTACCGGGACAGGACCTTATGGCTACACCTTC
>TRBV28|TRBJ2-7|.|.
CASSSRWAIAPYEQYF
TGTGCCAGCAGTTCCCGGTGGGCAATAGCCCCGTACGAGCAGTACTTC
>TRBV5-5|TRBJ2-7|TRBD1|.
CASSRGQERIEQYF
TGTGCCAGCAGCCGTGGACAGGAAAGAATCGAGCAGTACTTC
>TRBV19|TRBJ1-2|.|.
CASSIDEIPNYGYTF
TGTGCCAGTAGTATAGACGAGATTCCAAACTATGGCTACACCTTC
>TRBV25-1|TRBJ1-4|.|.
CASRGRLNEKLFF
TGTGCCAGCAGGGGGCGCCTTAATGAAAAACTGTTTTTT
>TRBV29-1|TRBJ2-7|TRBD2|.
CSVVLAGGYEQYF
TGCAGCGTTGTACTAGCGGGCGGCTACGAGCAGTACTTC
>TRBV14|TRBJ2-7|TRBD2|.
CASSQGGLAGAYEQYF
TGTGCCAGCAGCCAAGGGGGACTAGCGGGAGCTTACGAGCAGTACTTC
>TRBV7-6|TRBJ2-3|.|.
CASSLALSGTDTQYF
TGTGCCAGCAGCTTAGCGTTGTCAGGCACAGATACGCAGTATTTT
>TRBV4-1|TRBJ2-7|.|.
CASSPLPGPTYEQYF
TGCGCCAGCAGCCCCCTCCCGGGGCCTACCTACGAGCAGTACTTC
>TRBV28|TRBJ1-3|.|.
CASRETGVNTIYF
TGTGCCAGCAGGGAGACAGGTGTGAACACCATATATTTT
>TRBV29-1|TRBJ1-1|.|.
CSVEARMLGGPEAFF
TGCAGCGTTGAGGCCAGGATGTTGGGGGGACCTGAAGCTTTCTTT
>TRBV10-3|TRBJ1-2|.|.
CAITTLGGGGYTF
TGTGCCATCACGACGTTGGGGGGCGGTGGCTACACCTTC
>TRBV5-4|TRBJ2-7|.|.
CASSLRGSYEQYF
TGTGCCAGCAGCTTGAGGGGATCCTACGAGCAGTACTTC